This T cell receptor (beta chain) was captured by sequencing in a study of T cell changes during pregnancy in multiple sclerosis (dated by TCRdb to between 2018 and 2021). With regard to the full study: The study looked at changes in the T cell repertoire across pregnancy in women with multiple sclerosis.

Receptor libraries were prepared by the immunoSEQ multiplex PCR assay. The source is immuneACCESS, and TCRdb retained only in-frame sequences with V and J called. Part of the clones is not carried over; for the studies checked, unresolved V genes explain less than half of this, and the remainder is unexplained. Recorded for this sample are 45,000 to 60,000 clones; about 92% of them occurred a single time. 0.15% to 0.2% of the sample comes from the top ten. From the germline V gene, CDR1 is MDHEN and CDR2 is SYDVKM. V has 5 bases trimmed and J has 4 bases trimmed; junction bases matching no gene number 15. Measured from the cysteine to the phenylalanine, the CDR3 is 17 residues long. Only CDR3 DNA is held: 51 bases, read in frame from base 1. Note on this clone: The specificity of this receptor is unknown. Per-base qualities were not stored, and no clone one base away is much larger.

Specimen: CD4+ T cells from peripheral blood mononuclear cells, collected in the second trimester of pregnancy. The clonotype was recovered from a female donor with multiple sclerosis, enrolled in a pregnancy study. The rearrangement combines TRBV28 with TRBJ2-7; 9 bases in the junction line up with TRBD1. The CDR3: CASSPLLGQGIGYEQYF. In nucleotides, the sequence is TGTGCCAGCAGTCCCCTCCTGGGACAGGGAATCGGGTACGAGCAGTACTTC.